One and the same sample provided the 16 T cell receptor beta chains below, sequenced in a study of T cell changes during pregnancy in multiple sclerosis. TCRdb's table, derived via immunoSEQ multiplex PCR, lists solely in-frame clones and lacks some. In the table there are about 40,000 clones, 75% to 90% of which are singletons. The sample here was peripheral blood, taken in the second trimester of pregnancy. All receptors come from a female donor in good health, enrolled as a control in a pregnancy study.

The CDR3 DNA sequence: TGTGCCTGGAGTGGAGAAGATACGCAGTATTTT. This encodes CAWSGEDTQYF. The chain employs TRBV30 and TRBJ2-3, with no clear D. Between the trimmed V and J ends, which lost 1 base and 5 bases, there was a span of 4 bases. Germline CDR1 is GTSNPN and CDR2 is SVGIG (reference sequence). The CDR3 length is 11 residues. Variable domain in full (rest from reference TRBV30 and TRBJ2-3): SQTIHQWPATLVQPVGSPLSLECTVEGTSNPNLYWYRQAAGRGLQLLFYSVGIGQISSEVPQNLSASRPQDRQFILSSKKLLLSDSGFYLCAWSGEDTQYFGPGTRLTVL.

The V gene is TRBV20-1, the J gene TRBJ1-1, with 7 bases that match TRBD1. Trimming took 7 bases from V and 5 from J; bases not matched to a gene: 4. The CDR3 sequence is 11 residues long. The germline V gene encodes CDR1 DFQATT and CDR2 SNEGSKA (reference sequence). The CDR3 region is CSVNRGTEAFF. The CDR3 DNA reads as TGCAGTGTAAACAGGGGAACTGAAGCTTTCTTT.

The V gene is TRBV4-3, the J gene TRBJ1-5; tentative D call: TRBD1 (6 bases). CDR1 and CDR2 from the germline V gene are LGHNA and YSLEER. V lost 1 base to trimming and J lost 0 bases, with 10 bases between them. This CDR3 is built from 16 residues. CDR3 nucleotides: TGCGCCAGCAGCCAAGGGGGACACCGTAGCAATCAGCCCCAGCATTTT. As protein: CASSQGGHRSNQPQHF.

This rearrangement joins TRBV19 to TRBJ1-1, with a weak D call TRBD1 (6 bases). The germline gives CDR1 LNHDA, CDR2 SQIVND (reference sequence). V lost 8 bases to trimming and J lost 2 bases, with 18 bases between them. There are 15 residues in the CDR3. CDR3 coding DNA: TGTGCCAGTCTACCCGGACAGTCACTTAACACTGAAGCTTTCTTT. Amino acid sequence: CASLPGQSLNTEAFF.

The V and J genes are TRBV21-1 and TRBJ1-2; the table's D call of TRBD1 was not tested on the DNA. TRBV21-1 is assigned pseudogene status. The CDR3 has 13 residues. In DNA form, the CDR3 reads TGTGCCAGCAGCAGACAGCTTAACTATGGCTACACCTTC. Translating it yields CASSRQLNYGYTF.

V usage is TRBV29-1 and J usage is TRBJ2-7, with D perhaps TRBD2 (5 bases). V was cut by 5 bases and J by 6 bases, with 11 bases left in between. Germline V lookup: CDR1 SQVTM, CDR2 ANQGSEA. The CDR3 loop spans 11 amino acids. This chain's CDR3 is CSVTAVGEQYF. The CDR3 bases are TGCAGCGTTACAGCGGTGGGCGAGCAGTACTTC.

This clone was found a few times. CDR3 sequence (DNA): TGTGCCAGCTCACCTTCGACAGCTTACTCTGGAAACACCATATATTTT. Protein: CASSPSTAYSGNTIYF. The gene calls are TRBV18 and TRBJ1-3, with a tentative D call TRBD1 (5 bases). V was clipped by 3 bases and J by 0 bases, with 12 bases between them. Germline V gives CDR1 KGHSH, CDR2 LQKENI. The CDR3 extends over 16 amino acids.

CDR3 amino acids: CASSWTGGARNTEAFF. The CDR3 coding sequence is TGTGCCAGCAGTTGGACAGGGGGCGCCCGGAACACTGAAGCTTTCTTT. This chain connects TRBV6-5 to TRBJ1-1, with 11 nucleotides matching TRBD1. V lost 4 bases to trimming and J lost 1 base; unmatched junction nucleotides: 5. From germline, CDR1 is MNHEY and CDR2 SVGAGI. The CDR3 is made up of 16 amino acids.

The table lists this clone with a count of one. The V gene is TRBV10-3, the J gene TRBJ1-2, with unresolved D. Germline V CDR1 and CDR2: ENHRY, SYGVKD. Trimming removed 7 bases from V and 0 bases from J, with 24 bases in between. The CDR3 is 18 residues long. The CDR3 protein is CAINEGRERTIPNYGYTF. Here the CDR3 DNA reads TGTGCCATCAACGAGGGCAGAGAGAGAACGATCCCTAACTATGGCTACACCTTC.

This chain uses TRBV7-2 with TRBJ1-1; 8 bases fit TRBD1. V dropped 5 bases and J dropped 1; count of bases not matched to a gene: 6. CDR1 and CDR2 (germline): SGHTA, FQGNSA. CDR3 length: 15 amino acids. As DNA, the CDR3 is TGTGCCAGCAGCGCCGGACAGGGAGGGAACACTGAAGCTTTCTTT. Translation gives CASSAGQGGNTEAFF.

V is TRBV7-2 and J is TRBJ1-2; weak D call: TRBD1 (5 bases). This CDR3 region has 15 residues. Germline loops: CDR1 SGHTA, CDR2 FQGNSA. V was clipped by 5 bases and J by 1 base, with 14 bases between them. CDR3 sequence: CASSPWGGVNYGYTF. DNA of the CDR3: TGTGCCAGCAGCCCATGGGGAGGGGTTAACTATGGCTACACCTTC.

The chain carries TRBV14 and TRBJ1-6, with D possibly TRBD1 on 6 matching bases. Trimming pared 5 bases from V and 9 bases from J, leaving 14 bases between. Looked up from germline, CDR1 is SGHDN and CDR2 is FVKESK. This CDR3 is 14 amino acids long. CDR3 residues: CASSAALTGSPLHF. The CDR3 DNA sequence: TGTGCCAGCAGCGCAGCTCTGACAGGTTCACCCCTCCACTTT.

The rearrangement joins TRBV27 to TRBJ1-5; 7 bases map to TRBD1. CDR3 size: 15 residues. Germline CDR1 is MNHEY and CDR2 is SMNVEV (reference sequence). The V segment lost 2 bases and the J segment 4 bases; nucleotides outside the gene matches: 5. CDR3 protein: CASSLQGQQNQPQHF. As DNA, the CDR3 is TGTGCCAGCAGTTTACAGGGACAGCAAAATCAGCCCCAGCATTTT.

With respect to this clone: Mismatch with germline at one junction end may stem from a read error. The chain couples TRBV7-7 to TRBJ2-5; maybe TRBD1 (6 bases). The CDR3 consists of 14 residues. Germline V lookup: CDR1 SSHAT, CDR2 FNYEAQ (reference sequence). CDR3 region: CASSLQGRQETQYF. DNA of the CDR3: TGTGCTAGCAGTTTACAGGGCCGCCAAGAGACCCAGTACTTC.

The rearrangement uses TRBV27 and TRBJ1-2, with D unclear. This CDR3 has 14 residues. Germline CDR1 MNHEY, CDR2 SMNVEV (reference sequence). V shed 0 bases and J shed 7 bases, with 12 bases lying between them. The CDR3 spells CASSLSRIHVGYTF. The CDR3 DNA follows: TGTGCCAGCAGTTTATCGAGGATCCACGTTGGCTACACCTTC.

CDR3 residues: CASSQAYSGANVLTF. The CDR3 nucleotides are TGCGCCAGCAGCCAAGCTTACTCTGGGGCCAACGTCCTGACTTTC. This sequence joins TRBV4-1 and TRBJ2-6, with D unclear. The CDR3 is made up of 15 amino acids. The germline gives CDR1 MGHRA, CDR2 YSYEKL. Trimming took off 1 base at V and 0 bases at J, with 4 bases between the two ends.